These 17 T cell receptor beta chains came from one sample sequenced in a study of CXCR3-negative and CXCR3-positive naive CD8 T cells. Preparation of TRB cDNA libraries relied on 5' RACE carrying UMI labels. With the 5' RACE reads reprocessed, TCRdb shows one record per CDR3 protein and no DNA. This sample's table reports fewer than 50,000 distinct CDR3 sequences. The sequenced material came from naive CXCR3- CD8+ T cells from blood. As to subset: CD45RO-CCR7+CD27+CD95- naive CD8+ T cells lacking CXCR3 (TNR3-). These receptors were obtained from a human donor in good health. Some clones in this sample may be carry-over from other donors' samples.

V usage is TRBV7-9 and J usage is TRBJ1-1. CDR1 and CDR2 from the germline V gene are SEHNR and FQNEAQ (reference sequence). This CDR3 comprises 14 residues. CDR3 sequence: CASSPRVGRAEAFF. Together with reference TRBV7-9 and TRBJ1-1, the CDR3 gives the full variable domain: DTGVSQNPRHKITKRGQNVTFRCDPISEHNRLYWYRQTLGQGPEFLTYFQNEAQLEKSRLLSDRFSAERPKGSFSTLEIQRTEQGDSAMYLCASSPRVGRAEAFFGQGTRLTVV.

The gene calls are TRBV6-5 and TRBJ2-2; the TRBD2 assignment by TCRdb is unverifiable without DNA. The V gene's germline CDR1 is MNHEY and CDR2 SVGAGI. The CDR3 is 18 amino acids. This CDR3 is CASSYDPGTSGSSGELFF.

The chain combines TRBV6-1 with TRBJ2-7. CDR3 length: 11 amino acids. CDR1 is MNHNS, CDR2 SASEGT, per germline. The CDR3 is CASLNLYEQYF.

This CDR3 is CSVIQQGAGAREQFF. The chain joins TRBV29-1 to TRBJ2-1; TCRdb returns TRBD1, unconfirmable since there is no DNA. The CDR3 has 15 residues. CDR1 and CDR2 (germline): SQVTM, ANQGSEA.

V usage is TRBV15 and J usage is TRBJ2-3; lacking DNA, the TRBD1 call made by TCRdb goes unchecked. This CDR3 comprises 16 residues. Per germline, CDR1 LNHNV and CDR2 YYDKDF (reference sequence). This CDR3 reads CATSRDPGALPDTQYF.

This chain connects TRBV7-9 to TRBJ2-3; checking the TCRdb D call of TRBD1 is not possible without DNA. The CDR3 consists of 16 residues. Per the germline V gene, CDR1 is SEHNR and CDR2 is FQNEAQ (reference sequence). The CDR3 sequence: CASSQHRQDSTDTQYF.

This chain connects TRBV7-2 to TRBJ2-3. The CDR3 is made up of 16 amino acids. The V gene's germline CDR1 is SGHTA and CDR2 FQGNSA. CDR3 loop: CASSLDLLTSTDTQYF.

The rearrangement uses TRBV12-3 or TRBV12-4 and TRBJ2-3; the TCRdb D gene call, TRBD1, has no DNA to confirm it. The CDR3 consists of 15 residues. The CDR3 reads CASNIGTARTDTQYF.

This chain joins TRBV19 and TRBJ2-1; TCRdb's D gene call, TRBD1, goes unchecked for lack of DNA. There are 18 residues in the CDR3. Germline CDR1 reads LNHDA; CDR2 reads SQIVND (reference sequence). The CDR3 loop is CASSQTIGTGVYYNEQFF.

The V call is TRBV29-1, the J call TRBJ2-7. This CDR3 region has 13 residues. In germline, CDR1 is SQVTM, CDR2 ANQGSEA. The CDR3 protein is CSARTGPYYEQYF.

This chain connects TRBV6-2 or TRBV6-3 to TRBJ1-5; without DNA, the TCRdb call of TRBD1 cannot be checked. The germline V gene encodes CDR1 MNHEY and CDR2 SVGEGT. The CDR3 loop spans 16 amino acids. CDR3 protein: CASSPTVDRVGQPQHF.

This chain joins TRBV28 and TRBJ2-7; the D call of TRBD1 rests on TCRdb alone, since no DNA is present to check it. The CDR3 consists of 12 residues. Germline lookup yields CDR1 MDHEN and CDR2 SYDVKM. Here the CDR3 reads CASSFADRVSYF.

The J gene is TRBJ2-7, the V gene TRBV7-6; TCRdb picks TRBD2, but there is no DNA to check that call. In germline, CDR1 is SGHVS, CDR2 FNYEAQ. This CDR3 comprises 17 residues. Here the CDR3 reads CASSLYGTGVPSNEQYF.

This sequence joins TRBV5-6 and TRBJ2-5; the TCRdb call, TRBD1, lacks DNA for checking. Germline lookup yields CDR1 SGHDT and CDR2 YYEEEE. The CDR3 is 16 amino acids. This chain's CDR3 is CASSFRYMLQGETQYF. Variable domain in full (rest from reference TRBV5-6 and TRBJ2-5): DAGVTQSPTHLIKTRGQQVTLRCSPKSGHDTVSWYQQALGQGPQFIFQYYEEEERQRGNFPDRFSGHQFPNYSSELNVNALLLGDSALYLCASSFRYMLQGETQYFGPGTRLLVL.

This clonotype is called medium-sized based on its frequency. The genes are TRBV28 and TRBJ2-5; the D gene TCRdb calls, TRBD1, cannot be checked with no DNA. The germline V gene encodes CDR1 MDHEN and CDR2 SYDVKM. The CDR3 extends over 13 amino acids. The CDR3: CASRLTGAETQYF. Using reference TRBV28 and TRBJ2-5 for the parts outside the CDR3, the full variable domain is DVKVTQSSRYLVKRTGEKVFLECVQDMDHENMFWYRQDPGLGLRLIYFSYDVKMKEKGDIPEGYSVSREKKERFSLILESASTNQTSMYLCASRLTGAETQYFGPGTRLLVL.

The chain recombines TRBV4-1 with TRBJ2-6; TCRdb's assignment of TRBD2 cannot be checked, as there is no DNA. Per germline, CDR1 MGHRA and CDR2 YSYEKL. This CDR3 spans 15 amino acids. This CDR3 is CASSQLQDSHNVMTF.

The J gene is TRBJ2-2, the V gene TRBV28. Germline CDR1 is MDHEN and CDR2 is SYDVKM. CDR3 length: 12 residues. The CDR3: CASQTFGGELFF.